The next 8 T cell receptor beta chains were all read from a single sample in a study of OX40 agonist ivuxolimab in advanced cancers. The protocol was immunoSEQ multiplex PCR, while the TCRdb copy is restricted to in-frame clones and leaves out a portion. The sample shows tens of thousands of clones, more than 70% of them seen only once. Sequenced material: CD4+ or CD8+ T cells sorted from blood, taken in a trial of the OX40 agonist ivuxolimab. Receptor source: an adult with an advanced solid tumor such as melanoma, head and neck, liver or kidney cancer.

This clone was recorded a few times. A junction end diverges from the germline sequence, so it may reflect a read error. V gene TRBV4-1 combines with J gene TRBJ2-7; perhaps TRBD1 as D (6 bases). The CDR3 runs to 17 residues. Germline CDR1 MGHRA, CDR2 YSYEKL. CDR3 sequence reads: CASRQDLMGAQVYEQYF. In DNA form, the CDR3 reads TGCGCCAGCCGCCAGGATCTAATGGGGGCTCAAGTCTACGAGCAGTACTTC.

This rearrangement joins TRBV10-3 to TRBJ1-2; a weak D match, TRBD1 (5 bases). The germline V and J ends were trimmed by 4 bases and 8 bases, with 17 bases remaining between them. CDR1 ENHRY and CDR2 SYGVKD come from the germline V gene. The CDR3 length is 14 residues. This CDR3 is CAISAVGGRKGYTF. In DNA form, the CDR3 reads TGTGCCATCAGTGCGGTCGGGGGTAGGAAGGGCTACACCTTC.

This clone showed up just a few times. The V and J genes are TRBV4-2 and TRBJ1-1; D gene unclear. Germline lookup yields CDR1 LGHNA and CDR2 YNFKEQ. V lost 0 bases and J 0 bases, leaving 5 bases between the germline ends. The CDR3 covers 14 residues. The CDR3 reads CASSQDGLNTEAFF. The CDR3 coding sequence is TGTGCCAGCAGCCAAGATGGTCTGAACACTGAAGCTTTCTTT.

The table lists this clone with a few counts. This chain joins TRBV4-2 and TRBJ1-2; D perhaps matches TRBD1 (5 bases). CDR3 size: 15 residues. V lost 0 bases, J lost 4 bases, and 12 bases lay in between. The germline V gene encodes CDR1 LGHNA and CDR2 YNFKEQ. The CDR3 sequence is CASSQDLERGYGYTF. The CDR3 DNA is TGTGCCAGCAGCCAAGATCTTGAGAGGGGCTATGGCTACACCTTC.

The V and J genes are TRBV29-1 and TRBJ1-1; D is perhaps TRBD1 (5 bases). This CDR3 has 12 residues. CDR1 is SQVTM, CDR2 ANQGSEA, per germline. The V and J ends lost 7 bases and 2 bases respectively, with 11 bases between them. The CDR3 bases are TGCAGCGGGTCGACAGCCAACACTGAAGCTTTCTTT. Translation gives CSGSTANTEAFF. Full variable domain (rest looked up from reference TRBV29-1 and TRBJ1-1): SAVISQKPSRDICQRGTSLTIQCQVDSQVTMMFWYRQQPGQSLTLIATANQGSEATYESGFVIDKFPISRPNLTFSTLTVSNMSPEDSSIYLCSGSTANTEAFFGQGTRLTVV.

This rearrangement joins TRBV25-1 to TRBJ1-1; a possible D gene is TRBD1 (5 bases). Germline V gene sequence: CDR1 MGHDK, CDR2 SYGVNS. The CDR3 has 13 residues. V dropped 8 bases and J dropped 5 bases, with 15 bases sitting between them. Written as DNA, the CDR3 is TGTGCCAGCTCCCCAGACAGCTTGACTGAAGCTTTCTTT. Translating gives CASSPDSLTEAFF.

The chain couples TRBV7-9 to TRBJ2-7, with D perhaps TRBD1 or TRBD2 (6 bases each). CDR3 length: 14 residues. V was cut by 9 bases and J by 3 bases, with 18 bases left in between. Germline loops: CDR1 SEHNR, CDR2 FQNEAQ (reference sequence). CDR3 coding DNA: TGTGCCAGACCGGGGGCCTGCCACTACTACGAGCAGTACTTC. This codes for CARPGACHYYEQYF.

The chain is built from TRBV7-8 and TRBJ2-3; 11 positions match TRBD1. The length of the CDR3 is 16 residues. Losses at the gene ends were 5 bases for V and 6 bases for J; bases not matched to a gene: 10. The germline gives CDR1 SGHVS, CDR2 FQNEAQ. For the CDR3, the DNA is TGTGCCAGCAGCCGGGAGGGACAGGGGGGTTCGGATACGCAGTATTTT. The encoded protein is CASSREGQGGSDTQYF. The full variable domain, with the rest looked up from reference TRBV7-8 and TRBJ2-3, is GAGVSQSPRYKVAKRGQDVALRCDPISGHVSLFWYQQALGQGPEFLTYFQNEAQLDKSGLPSDRFFAERPEGSVSTLKIQRTQQEDSAVYLCASSREGQGGSDTQYFGPGTRLTVL.